Listed below are T cell receptor beta chains from one sample, sequenced in a study of blood T cell repertoires in COVID-19. TCRdb keeps only in-frame clones here, not all; method: immunoSEQ multiplex PCR. This table has about 120,000 clones, roughly three quarters appearing once. Sequencing was done on a sample of peripheral blood. The receptors were gathered from a man aged 35 to 55 with active or convalescent COVID-19. Both conserved end residues are part of each CDR3. Fields, in order: J gene, D gene, CDR3 length, V gene, clone size, CDR3 protein, CDR3 DNA. D genes are given only for firm matches. Rows give clone size only sometimes, using once, few, many, or a class for an expanded clone.

j_gene: TRBJ2-1; d_gene: TRBD2; len: 15; v_gene: TRBV10-3; abundance: .; CDR3aa: CAIRPGTSPFNEQFF; CDR3nt: TGTGCCATCAGGCCCGGGACTAGCCCTTTCAATGAGCAGTTCTTC
j_gene: TRBJ1-6; d_gene: .; len: 14; v_gene: TRBV24-1; abundance: .; CDR3aa: CATSDSRGNSPLHF; CDR3nt: TGTGCCACCAGTGACTCACGGGGGAATTCACCCCTCCACTTT
j_gene: TRBJ1-2; d_gene: .; len: 14; v_gene: TRBV7-2; abundance: .; CDR3aa: CASSSLGGQNGYTF; CDR3nt: TGTGCCAGCAGCTCCCTAGGGGGACAAAATGGCTACACCTTC
j_gene: TRBJ1-1; d_gene: TRBD1; len: 14; v_gene: TRBV19; abundance: few; CDR3aa: CASIGTGYFTEAFF; CDR3nt: TGTGCCAGTATCGGGACAGGATATTTCACTGAAGCTTTCTTT
j_gene: TRBJ2-1; d_gene: TRBD2; len: 17; v_gene: TRBV4-2; abundance: .; CDR3aa: CASSRPPSGGTRNEQFF; CDR3nt: TGTGCCAGCAGCCGGCCCCCTAGCGGGGGGACACGCAATGAGCAGTTCTTC
j_gene: TRBJ1-2; d_gene: .; len: 16; v_gene: TRBV5-1; abundance: .; CDR3aa: CASSSLPGTPFDGYTF; CDR3nt: TGCGCCAGCAGCTCGTTACCCGGGACACCCTTTGACGGCTACACCTTC
j_gene: TRBJ1-1; d_gene: .; len: 17; v_gene: TRBV19; abundance: .; CDR3aa: CASSPDDFDRVNTEAFF; CDR3nt: TGTGCCAGTAGCCCGGACGACTTCGACAGAGTTAACACTGAAGCTTTCTTT
j_gene: TRBJ2-7; d_gene: .; len: 14; v_gene: TRBV5-5; abundance: .; CDR3aa: CASSLISGFYEQYF; CDR3nt: TGTGCCAGCAGCTTAATATCAGGGTTTTACGAGCAGTACTTC
j_gene: TRBJ2-1; d_gene: .; len: 12; v_gene: TRBV28; abundance: .; CDR3aa: CASSQDWDEQFF; CDR3nt: TGTGCCAGCAGCCAGGACTGGGATGAGCAGTTCTTC
j_gene: TRBJ1-1; d_gene: .; len: 15; v_gene: TRBV19; abundance: .; CDR3aa: CASSSSSPEHTEAFF; CDR3nt: TGTGCCAGTAGTTCCTCGAGCCCGGAGCACACTGAAGCTTTCTTT
j_gene: TRBJ1-5; d_gene: TRBD1; len: 14; v_gene: TRBV6-5; abundance: .; CDR3aa: CASSTGVGNQPQHF; CDR3nt: TGTGCCAGCTCCACAGGGGTAGGCAATCAGCCCCAGCATTTT
j_gene: TRBJ1-3; d_gene: TRBD1; len: 16; v_gene: TRBV6-5; abundance: .; CDR3aa: CASSYSAGGTGNTIYF; CDR3nt: TGTGCCAGCAGTTACTCGGCAGGGGGGACTGGAAACACCATATATTTT
j_gene: TRBJ1-2; d_gene: .; len: 14; v_gene: TRBV23-1; abundance: .; CDR3aa: CAPSAGRKLYGYTF; CDR3nt: TGCGCCCCTTCCGCGGGACGGAAGCTTTATGGCTACACCTTC
j_gene: TRBJ2-5; d_gene: .; len: 13; v_gene: TRBV29-1; abundance: .; CDR3aa: CSVRLPSQETQYF; CDR3nt: TGCAGCGTACGACTACCCTCCCAAGAGACCCAGTACTTC
j_gene: TRBJ1-2; d_gene: TRBD1; len: 13; v_gene: TRBV20-1; abundance: .; CDR3aa: CSASGTGVYGYTF; CDR3nt: TGCAGTGCTAGTGGGACAGGGGTCTATGGCTACACCTTC
j_gene: TRBJ1-5; d_gene: .; len: 13; v_gene: TRBV28; abundance: .; CDR3aa: CASSPDSHQPQHF; CDR3nt: TGTGCCAGCAGTCCTGACAGTCATCAGCCCCAGCATTTT
j_gene: TRBJ1-1; d_gene: .; len: 13; v_gene: TRBV6-5; abundance: .; CDR3aa: CASSYSDRFEAFF; CDR3nt: TGTGCCAGCAGTTACTCAGACAGGTTTGAAGCTTTCTTT
j_gene: TRBJ1-5; d_gene: TRBD1; len: 19; v_gene: TRBV28; abundance: .; CDR3aa: CASSLPERTGGVSNQPQHF; CDR3nt: TGTGCCAGCAGTTTACCCGAACGGACAGGGGGCGTGAGCAATCAGCCCCAGCATTTT
j_gene: TRBJ1-1; d_gene: TRBD1; len: 15; v_gene: TRBV5-1; abundance: .; CDR3aa: CASSLTTGANTEAFF; CDR3nt: TGCGCCAGCAGCCTTACGACAGGGGCGAACACTGAAGCTTTCTTT
j_gene: TRBJ1-2; d_gene: TRBD1; len: 13; v_gene: TRBV3-1/TRBV3-2; abundance: .; CDR3aa: CASSQGQGYGYTF; CDR3nt: TGTGCCAGCAGCCAAGGACAGGGGTATGGCTACACCTTC
j_gene: TRBJ2-7; d_gene: .; len: 14; v_gene: TRBV28; abundance: .; CDR3aa: CATSSGTIPYEQYF; CDR3nt: TGTGCCACCTCCTCCGGGACAATCCCCTACGAGCAGTACTTC
j_gene: TRBJ1-5; d_gene: TRBD1; len: 14; v_gene: TRBV6-4; abundance: .; CDR3aa: CASSQTGGDQPQHF; CDR3nt: TGTGCCAGCAGTCAAACAGGGGGGGATCAGCCCCAGCATTTT
j_gene: TRBJ2-5; d_gene: TRBD2; len: 16; v_gene: TRBV14; abundance: .; CDR3aa: CASSQGLAGGTETQYF; CDR3nt: TGTGCCAGCAGCCAAGGCCTAGCGGGGGGGACGGAGACCCAGTACTTC
j_gene: TRBJ1-1; d_gene: .; len: 15; v_gene: TRBV29-1; abundance: .; CDR3aa: CSVTESRPVNTEAFF; CDR3nt: TGCAGCGTGACTGAGTCCCGGCCAGTGAACACTGAAGCTTTCTTT
j_gene: TRBJ1-2; d_gene: .; len: 18; v_gene: TRBV4-3; abundance: .; CDR3aa: CASSHQELVGKADYGYTF; CDR3nt: TGCGCCAGCAGCCACCAAGAGCTGGTCGGAAAAGCGGACTATGGCTACACCTTC
j_gene: TRBJ2-7; d_gene: TRBD2; len: 16; v_gene: TRBV27; abundance: .; CDR3aa: CASSLYGREGPYEQYF; CDR3nt: TGTGCCAGCAGTTTATATGGGCGGGAGGGCCCTTACGAGCAGTACTTC
j_gene: TRBJ1-5; d_gene: .; len: 18; v_gene: TRBV28; abundance: .; CDR3aa: CASSPRVGRFVGRQPQHF; CDR3nt: TGTGCCAGCAGTCCCAGGGTTGGCAGATTTGTTGGGCGACAGCCCCAGCATTTT
j_gene: TRBJ2-3; d_gene: TRBD2; len: 15; v_gene: TRBV6-5; abundance: .; CDR3aa: CASSYSGTSTDTQYF; CDR3nt: TGTGCCAGCAGTTACAGCGGGACCAGCACAGATACGCAGTATTTT